A single count supports the clone carrying this T cell receptor beta chain. Its antigen is not known. Trimming shortened V by 1 base and J by 5 bases, and 9 bases separated the two germline ends. The CDR3 length is 14 residues. The germline CDR1 and CDR2 sequences are SEHNR and FQNEAQ (reference sequence). The data are from a study of graft-versus-host responses after intestinal transplantation. Measured with immunoSEQ multiplex PCR; TCRdb has only the in-frame clones, and not every one. The top ten hold 3% to 3.5% of the sample, which has about 120,000 clones, around 96% seen once. The source is a human donor who received an intestinal transplant. V is TRBV7-9 and J is TRBJ2-1; weak D call: TRBD2 (5 bases). Sequenced here: unstimulated CD8+ T cells sorted from spleen or lymph node cells, sampled before intestinal transplant. The CDR3 spells CASSLGYSDNEQFF. CDR3 in DNA: TGTGCCAGCAGCTTAGGTTATAGCGACAATGAGCAGTTCTTC.